This entry lists 11 T cell receptor beta chains sequenced from one sample in a study of shared clonotypes between healthy human individuals. The assay was immunoSEQ multiplex PCR, and TCRdb's table has in-frame clones only and misses some. The sample shows 190,000 or so clones, 90% to 95% of them seen only once. Sequencing was carried out using naive CD4+ T cells sorted from blood. This sample's subset: CD45RA+ positively selected. The receptors derive from a woman aged 25 to 39 in good health.

The chain uses TRBV6-1 and TRBJ2-7; 8 bases agree with TRBD1. The CDR3 loop spans 17 amino acids. Per germline, CDR1 MNHNS and CDR2 SASEGT. Unmatched junction bases numbered 16, after V lost 4 bases and J lost 5 bases. The CDR3 coding sequence is TGTGCCAGCAGTGCGCAGGGGGCGGGCTACGCCTCACACGAGCAGTACTTC. Translation: CASSAQGAGYASHEQYF.

This chain joins TRBV5-5 and TRBJ2-7; D may be TRBD2 (5 bases). Germline V lookup: CDR1 SGHKS, CDR2 YYEKEE (reference sequence). Trimming stripped 6 bases from V and 2 bases from J, with 18 bases between. The CDR3 spans 15 residues. CDR3 DNA: TGTGCCAGCAACCCTCAGACTACATTAACCTACGAGCAGTACTTC. Its protein product is CASNPQTTLTYEQYF.

V gene TRBV21-1 combines with J gene TRBJ2-5; TRBD2, as called in the table, went unchecked against the DNA. The J call may be incorrect, as the DNA end agrees better with TRBJ2-7. TRBV21-1 is a pseudogene segment. The CDR3 is 14 amino acids. The CDR3 protein is CASSKGGENCEQYF. The CDR3, as DNA: TGTGCCAGCAGCAAGGGTGGGGAGAATTGCGAGCAGTACTTC.

J is TRBJ2-5 and V is TRBV23-1; D unclear. TRBV23-1 is treated as an ORF (open reading frame) with a function not yet certain. The CDR3 consists of 11 residues. The ends were cut back, 7 bases at V and 13 bases at J, with 16 bases in the middle. CDR3 nucleotides: TGCGCCAGCACCCACAACAGTCGGGTGTACTTC. Translating it yields CASTHNSRVYF.

The J gene is TRBJ2-3, the V gene TRBV11-3; possible D gene TRBD2, 6 bases. The CDR3 sequence is 15 residues long. CDR1 and CDR2 from the germline V gene are SGHNT and YENEEA. V was trimmed by 6 bases and J by 1 base, leaving 14 bases between them. CDR3 residues: CASRGTSSGTDTQYF. CDR3 nucleotides: TGTGCCAGCAGGGGCACTAGCAGCGGCACAGATACGCAGTATTTT.

This chain links TRBV19 with TRBJ1-5, with D hard to call. V dropped 6 bases and J dropped 2 bases, with 17 bases sitting between them. This CDR3 contains 16 residues. Looked up from germline, CDR1 is LNHDA and CDR2 is SQIVND (reference sequence). CDR3 nucleotide sequence: TGTGCCAGTAGGACCGGCCCCCAAGAAGGCAATCAGCCCCAGCATTTT. It encodes CASRTGPQEGNQPQHF.

The CDR3 nucleotides read TGTGCCAGCAGCTTGGGAGGGGGCTTAGTTTTGAACACTGAAGCTTTCTTT. Its protein product is CASSLGGGLVLNTEAFF. This sequence joins TRBV5-4 and TRBJ1-1, with TRBD1 matching 7 bases. The V and J ends lost 0 bases and 0 bases, in that order; junction bases with no gene match: 8. Per the germline V gene, CDR1 is SGHNT and CDR2 is YYREEE (reference sequence). The CDR3 sequence is 17 residues long.

The V gene is TRBV7-7, the J gene TRBJ2-5; a possible D gene is TRBD1 (5 bases). V shed 3 bases and J shed 3 bases, with 11 bases lying between them. The germline V gene encodes CDR1 SSHAT and CDR2 FNYEAQ (reference sequence). CDR3 length equals 14 residues. For the CDR3, the DNA is TGTGCCAGCAGCTTGGGGCCGACAGAAGAGACCCAGTACTTC. Protein: CASSLGPTEETQYF.

The rearrangement joins TRBV18 to TRBJ1-2, with TRBD1 as a possible D gene (5 bases). The germline gives CDR1 KGHSH, CDR2 LQKENI. The CDR3 spans 16 residues. V gave up 3 bases and J gave up 5 bases, with 19 bases separating them. CDR3 nucleotides: TGTGCCAGCTCACCGACGCATCAGGTGGCAGGGTATGGCTACACCTTC. Amino acids: CASSPTHQVAGYGYTF.

The J gene is TRBJ1-1, the V gene TRBV6-5, with no clear D. The germline gives CDR1 MNHEY, CDR2 SVGAGI. V lost 11 bases, J lost 2 bases, and 15 bases lay in between. This CDR3 is built from 13 residues. DNA of the CDR3: TGTGCCGCCTTCGATCCGGGAAACACTGAAGCTTTCTTT. Translating it yields CAAFDPGNTEAFF.

V and J are TRBV27 and TRBJ2-1; 12 nucleotides match TRBD2. CDR1 and CDR2 from the germline V gene are MNHEY and SMNVEV (reference sequence). The CDR3 covers 16 residues. J was trimmed by 3 bases and V by 4 bases; bases with no gene match: 4. The chain's CDR3 is CASSSRLAGDYNEQFF. The CDR3 nucleotides are TGTGCCAGCAGTTCGAGACTAGCGGGGGACTACAATGAGCAGTTCTTC.